This T cell receptor beta chain was found in a study of cytomegalovirus exposure and HLA in healthy donors. The germline CDR1 and CDR2 sequences are SGHDT and YYEEEE. CDR3 length equals 17 residues. V was pared by 0 bases and J by 0 bases, with 14 bases between. This clone was counted a single time. PCR employed 60 Vbeta and 13 Jbeta primers. Generated by immunoSEQ multiplex PCR, the TCRdb table keeps only in-frame clones and is missing some. Seen here are roughly 180,000 clones, roughly 78% observed once, and the top ten hold 13%. The TCR was taken from a woman between 50 and 59 years old in good health and CMV-seropositive. The chain recombines TRBV5-6 with TRBJ2-3; tentatively, D is TRBD1 (6 bases). Sequencing was carried out using PBMCs. CDR3 bases: TGTGCCAGCAGCTTGGTTGGACAGAGAGTAAGCACAGATACGCAGTATTTT. Its protein is CASSLVGQRVSTDTQYF.